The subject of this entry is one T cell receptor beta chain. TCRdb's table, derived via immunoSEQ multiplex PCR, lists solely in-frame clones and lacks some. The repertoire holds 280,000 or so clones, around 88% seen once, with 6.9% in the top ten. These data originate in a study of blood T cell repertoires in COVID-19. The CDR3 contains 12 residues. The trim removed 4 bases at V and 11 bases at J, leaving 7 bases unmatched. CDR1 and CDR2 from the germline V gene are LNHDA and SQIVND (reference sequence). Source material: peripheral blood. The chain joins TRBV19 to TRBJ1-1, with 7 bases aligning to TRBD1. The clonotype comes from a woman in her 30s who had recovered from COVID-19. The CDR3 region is CASSKTGFTAFF. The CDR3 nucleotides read TGTGCCAGTAGTAAGACAGGGTTTACGGCTTTCTTT. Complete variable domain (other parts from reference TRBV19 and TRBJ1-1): DGGITQSPKYLFRKEGQNVTLSCEQNLNHDAMYWYRQDPGQGLRLIYYSQIVNDFQKGDIAEGYSVSREKKESFPLTVTSAQKNPTAFYLCASSKTGFTAFFGQGTRLTVV.